This section outlines one T cell receptor (beta chain) sequence together with its context. Its antigen is currently unknown. With 1 base clipped from V and 6 bases from J, the junction kept 5 bases outside the gene matches. The CDR3 contains 14 residues. CDR1 and CDR2 from the germline V gene are SEHNR and FQNEAQ (reference sequence). Using immunoSEQ multiplex PCR, the repertoire was profiled, and TCRdb retains in-frame clones only, with some absent. The table includes some 95,000 clones, roughly 86% detected once. This entry belongs to a study of T cell responses to AZD1222 COVID-19 vaccine. Study results and limitations: Mostly white British, mostly female donors; authors suggested clonal diversity may be underestimated. There were repertoire samples only from the period after the peak T cell response. Unmutated regions of variants are reportedly targeted by nearly half of spike-specific TCRs.

This clonotype originated in an adult in good health. The chain uses TRBV7-9 and TRBJ2-7, with TRBD1 matching 8 bases. Sequenced here: peripheral blood, sampled on day 0 of MenACWY control vaccination. The CDR3 here is CASSLDGTGVEQYF. For the CDR3, the DNA is TGTGCCAGCAGCTTAGATGGGACAGGTGTCGAGCAGTACTTC. Based on the CDR3 plus reference TRBV7-9 and TRBJ2-7, the full variable domain is DTGVSQNPRHKITKRGQNVTFRCDPISEHNRLYWYRQTLGQGPEFLTYFQNEAQLEKSRLLSDRFSAERPKGSFSTLEIQRTEQGDSAMYLCASSLDGTGVEQYFGPGTRLTVT.